The TCR beta chain under discussion was sequenced for a study of blood T cell repertoires in COVID-19. V dropped 8 bases and J dropped 4; count of bases not matched to a gene: 10. Germline CDR1 SNHLY, CDR2 FYNNEI. The CDR3 runs 15 residues. Produced via immunoSEQ multiplex PCR; TCRdb's table is partial and in-frame only. The table includes over 100,000 clones, 84% detected once. The sequenced sample consisted of peripheral blood. The chain combines TRBV2 with TRBJ2-2; 7 nucleotides align to TRBD1. This TCR derives from a woman aged 50 to 65 with acute or convalescent COVID-19. The CDR3 DNA reads as TGTGCCAGCCGTCCGGGACAGCAGGGCACCGGGGAGCTGTTTTTT. Protein product: CASRPGQQGTGELFF.